These 19 T cell receptor beta chains came from one sample sequenced in a study of cytomegalovirus exposure and HLA in healthy donors. The PCR had 60 Vbeta and 13 Jbeta primers. Only in-frame clones appear in the TCRdb table, and some are missing; sequencing was by immunoSEQ multiplex PCR. Altogether 100,000 or so clones are present, roughly 80% being singletons, with the ten largest covering about 4.3%. Sequenced material: PBMCs. These receptors were collected from a man aged 35 to 55 in good health and CMV-seronegative.

The chain combines TRBV7-9 with TRBJ1-2; no firm D call. V gave up 1 base and J gave up 1 base, with 10 bases separating them. The germline V gene has CDR1 SEHNR and CDR2 FQNEAQ (reference sequence). The CDR3 covers 15 residues. Here the CDR3 DNA reads TGTGCCAGCAGCTTAGGTTATGGCGGTAACTATGGCTACACCTTC. It codes for CASSLGYGGNYGYTF.

The rearrangement joins TRBV19 to TRBJ2-4; a weak D match, TRBD1 (5 bases). The germline V gene encodes CDR1 LNHDA and CDR2 SQIVND (reference sequence). V lost 4 bases and J lost 5, with 9 bases in between. The length of the CDR3 is 13 residues. CDR3 protein: CASSKGRENIQYF. CDR3 bases: TGTGCCAGTAGTAAAGGCAGGGAAAACATTCAGTACTTC.

This clone turned up a few times. Other DNA sequences in the same sample also yield this CDR3. The chain carries TRBV18 and TRBJ2-7; 8 bases match TRBD1. J gave up 2 bases and V 3 bases, and 3 bases lay outside the gene matches. The germline CDR1 and CDR2 sequences are KGHSH and LQKENI. The CDR3 is 14 amino acids. The CDR3 is CASSPRQGTYEQYV. In DNA form, the CDR3 reads TGTGCCAGCTCACCCAGACAGGGGACCTACGAGCAGTACGTC.

This clone was observed a handful of times. The rearrangement joins TRBV7-6 to TRBJ1-1, with unresolved D. The CDR3 sequence is 14 residues long. Germline CDR1 SGHVS, CDR2 FNYEAQ. The V end lost 3 bases, the J end lost 1 base, and 9 bases lay between the germline ends. The CDR3 protein is CASSFGEGNTEAFF. The CDR3, as DNA: TGTGCCAGCAGCTTCGGGGAGGGGAACACTGAAGCTTTCTTT. Variable domain in full (rest from reference TRBV7-6 and TRBJ1-1): GAGVSQSPRYKVTKRGQDVALRCDPISGHVSLYWYRQALGQGPEFLTYFNYEAQQDKSGLPNDRFSAERPEGSISTLTIQRTEQRDSAMYRCASSFGEGNTEAFFGQGTRLTVV.

The chain carries TRBV5-6 and TRBJ1-2, with 7 bases matching TRBD1. Germline loops: CDR1 SGHDT, CDR2 YYEEEE. The CDR3 is 14 amino acids. Trimming at V came to 2 bases and at J to 4 bases, leaving 5 bases not matched to a gene. The CDR3 DNA reads as TGTGCCAGCAGCTTAACGACAGGGATCTATGGCTACACCTTC. Protein: CASSLTTGIYGYTF. Together with reference TRBV5-6 and TRBJ1-2, the CDR3 gives the full variable domain: DAGVTQSPTHLIKTRGQQVTLRCSPKSGHDTVSWYQQALGQGPQFIFQYYEEEERQRGNFPDRFSGHQFPNYSSELNVNALLLGDSALYLCASSLTTGIYGYTFGSGTRLTVV.

The genes are TRBV6-5 and TRBJ2-1, with D maybe TRBD1 (6 bases). V gave up 1 base and J gave up 0 bases, with 7 bases separating them. The CDR3 spans 15 residues. CDR1 and CDR2 from the germline V gene are MNHEY and SVGAGI. In DNA, the CDR3 is TGTGCCAGCAGTTACTTACAGGGCTCCTACAATGAGCAGTTCTTC. It yields the protein CASSYLQGSYNEQFF.

This clone appeared a few times. The rearrangement uses TRBV30 and TRBJ2-2; 11 nucleotides align to TRBD2. This CDR3 is built from 14 residues. V shed 7 bases, J shed 5 bases, and the junction held 6 bases outside the gene matches. Germline lookup yields CDR1 GTSNPN and CDR2 SVGIG (reference sequence). CDR3 DNA sequence: TGTGCCTTAAGTAGCGGGGGGGCAACCGGGGAGCTGTTTTTT. As protein: CALSSGGATGELFF. Full variable domain (rest looked up from reference TRBV30 and TRBJ2-2): SQTIHQWPATLVQPVGSPLSLECTVEGTSNPNLYWYRQAAGRGLQLLFYSVGIGQISSEVPQNLSASRPQDRQFILSSKKLLLSDSGFYLCALSSGGATGELFFGEGSRLTVL.

V is TRBV9 and J is TRBJ1-5, with no clear D. CDR3 size: 20 residues. V shed 0 bases and J shed 3 bases, with 25 bases lying between them. CDR1 is SGDLS, CDR2 YYNGEE, per germline. The CDR3 reads CASSVEDKEVGNILNQPQHF. The CDR3 DNA sequence: TGTGCCAGCAGCGTAGAAGATAAGGAGGTGGGGAACATCCTCAATCAGCCCCAGCATTTT.

This sequence joins TRBV5-6 and TRBJ1-5; D is ambiguous. V shed 1 base and J shed 6 bases, with 11 bases lying between them. Germline V gene sequence: CDR1 SGHDT, CDR2 YYEEEE. The CDR3 sequence is 14 residues long. The CDR3 region is CASSLYPGRQPQHF. The CDR3 DNA reads TGTGCCAGCAGCTTGTATCCAGGCCGTCAGCCCCAGCATTTT.

The V and J genes are TRBV7-2 and TRBJ2-3, with a possible D match to TRBD2 (5 bases). The V end was cut by 1 base, the J end by 8 bases, with 25 bases between. The CDR3 length is 18 residues. From germline, CDR1 is SGHTA and CDR2 FQGNSA. The CDR3 nucleotides are TGTGCCAGCAGCTTAGGGGGAGCGAGAGGCATTGAAAGAGCTACGCAGTATTTT. Protein sequence: CASSLGGARGIERATQYF.

This clone was found once. The chain couples TRBV5-4 to TRBJ1-2; D is unclear. Germline V gene sequence: CDR1 SGHNT, CDR2 YYREEE (reference sequence). The V end lost 0 bases, the J end lost 6 bases, and 9 bases lay between the germline ends. This CDR3 region has 13 residues. The DNA for the CDR3 is TGTGCCAGCAGCTTGGAACGGAGCCATGGCTACACCTTC. It translates to CASSLERSHGYTF.

The chain has TRBV19 and TRBJ1-5; the D gene is possibly TRBD1 (6 bases). Germline V gives CDR1 LNHDA, CDR2 SQIVND (reference sequence). The CDR3 runs to 15 residues. V lost 1 base to trimming and J lost 5 bases, with 12 bases between them. The CDR3 bases are TGTGCCAGTAGTATAGTCGGGACAAGTGATCAGCCCCAGCATTTT. This sequence encodes CASSIVGTSDQPQHF.

The rearrangement uses TRBV7-2 and TRBJ2-3, with D tentatively TRBD2 (5 bases). Per the germline V gene, CDR1 is SGHTA and CDR2 is FQGNSA. The CDR3 totals 14 residues. The germline V and J ends were trimmed by 6 bases and 0 bases, with 10 bases remaining between them. This CDR3 reads CASSPRASTDTQYF. CDR3 nucleotides: TGTGCCAGCAGTCCGAGGGCCAGCACAGATACGCAGTATTTT.

The rearrangement links TRBV6-4 to TRBJ1-2; the D is unclear. Germline CDR1 reads MRHNA; CDR2 reads SNTAGT. Trimming removed 0 bases from V and 0 bases from J, with 14 bases in between. There are 17 residues in the CDR3. The chain's CDR3 is CASSDSSLGIANYGYTF. The CDR3 DNA reads TGTGCCAGCAGTGACTCTAGCCTAGGCATCGCTAACTATGGCTACACCTTC.

The chain employs TRBV4-2 and TRBJ1-1; 9 bases are shared with TRBD1. The ends lost 0 bases at V and 3 bases at J; junction bases unmatched: 5. The CDR3 is made up of 16 amino acids. Germline CDR1 and CDR2: LGHNA and YNFKEQ. CDR3 DNA sequence: TGTGCCAGCAGCCAAGATCCCGACAGGGGGTACACTGAAGCTTTCTTT. Its protein product is CASSQDPDRGYTEAFF.

The rearrangement links TRBV18 to TRBJ2-7, with D maybe TRBD2 (6 bases). Germline values: CDR1 KGHSH, CDR2 LQKENI. The CDR3 consists of 16 residues. Trimming cost V 3 bases and J 4 bases, with 19 bases left between them. Written as DNA, the CDR3 is TGTGCCAGCTCACCGTCATTTGGGGGGAGCCAATACGAGCAGTACTTC. Translated, it gives CASSPSFGGSQYEQYF.

The genes are TRBV10-3 and TRBJ1-6, with a weak D call TRBD1 (5 bases). Germline lookup yields CDR1 ENHRY and CDR2 SYGVKD. The CDR3 contains 17 residues. The germline V and J ends were trimmed by 4 bases and 7 bases, with 20 bases remaining between them. CDR3: CAISGGTGEGQNSPLHF. The CDR3 region has the DNA TGTGCCATCAGTGGGGGAACGGGGGAAGGGCAAAATTCACCCCTCCACTTT.

The chain links TRBV2 to TRBJ1-2, with TRBD1 identical over 8 bases. This CDR3 has 15 amino acids. Germline CDR1 SNHLY, CDR2 FYNNEI. V lost 2 bases and J lost 7; bases outside the gene matches: 9. Here the CDR3 reads CASSEITGGAGGYTF. CDR3 DNA sequence: TGTGCCAGCAGTGAAATAACAGGGGGAGCAGGTGGCTACACCTTC.

This chain uses TRBV21-1 with TRBJ2-2; TRBD1 is the table's D call and was not checked against the DNA. TRBV21-1 is recorded as a pseudogene. The CDR3 covers 19 residues. The CDR3: CASSKTRGQGQVGTGELFF. The DNA for the CDR3 is TGTGCCAGCAGCAAAACTAGGGGGCAGGGCCAAGTTGGGACCGGGGAGCTGTTTTTT.